One sample yielded the 24 T cell receptor beta chains listed below, sequenced in a study of T cells in Graves' hyperthyroidism and ophthalmopathy (dated by TCRdb to the late 2010s). Receptor amplification or capture employed multiplex PCR. Sequencing relied on an Illumina HiSeq 2000. TCR beta CDR3 regions were amplified from RNA transcripts. For the first round of RT-PCR on the TCR CDR3, the HTBI primer set was used together with the Qiagen OneStep RT-PCR kit. TCRdb took the public reads, trimmed them with fastp at Q25, ran MiXCR for clone calling and kept in-frame beta chains. Duplicate CDR3 protein sequences are folded into a single record with the most common DNA and genes. The sample table records about 570,000 distinct CDR3 sequences; 46% of these occur just once. Jointly, the top ten make up around 17% of the sample. Sequences were obtained from peripheral blood or thyroid tissue (not recorded which). Every receptor here comes from an adult woman with Graves' disease, either hyperthyroidism or ophthalmopathy (not recorded which).

In DNA form, the CDR3 reads TGCAGTGAAGATTTCGGGGTCCGGGGAGGCTACACCTTC. Protein product: CSEDFGVRGGYTF. The J gene is TRBJ1-2, the V gene TRBV20-1; no reliable D call. The CDR3 sequence is 13 residues long. Germline V gene sequence: CDR1 DFQATT, CDR2 SNEGSKA (reference sequence). Deletions cut 7 bases from V and 8 bases from J, with 20 bases between.

This clonotype was recorded many times. The rearrangement uses TRBV12-3 or TRBV12-4 and TRBJ2-7; 9 nucleotides line up with TRBD1. The CDR3 length is 15 residues. V gave up 5 bases and J gave up 7 bases; unmatched junction bases: 12. The CDR3 region is CASSPTGTGSQEQYF. The CDR3 nucleotides are TGTGCCAGCAGTCCCACCGGGACAGGGTCGCAGGAGCAGTACTTC.

This clonotype appeared many times. The chain links TRBV9 to TRBJ2-2; D uncertain. The CDR3 is 16 amino acids. Per the germline V gene, CDR1 is SGDLS and CDR2 is YYNGEE. Trimming removed 4 bases from V and 7 bases from J, with 20 bases in between. The CDR3 region has the DNA TGTGCCAGCAGCCCCCTCCAGGTGGCTTTAGGCGGGGAGCTGTTTTTT. Amino acid sequence: CASSPLQVALGGELFF.

The genes are TRBV20-1 and TRBJ1-4; TRBD1 might be the D (5 bases). Trimming cost V 3 bases and J 0 bases, with 8 bases left between them. Germline assignment: CDR1 DFQATT and CDR2 SNEGSKA (reference sequence). The length of the CDR3 is 14 residues. CDR3 nucleotides: TGCAGTGCTAGGGGACTAGCAACTAATGAAAAACTGTTTTTT. Amino acid sequence: CSARGLATNEKLFF.

This clonotype was seen at least ten times. This chain links TRBV12-3 or TRBV12-4 with TRBJ1-5; perhaps TRBD1 as D (6 bases). The CDR3 consists of 14 residues. With 4 bases removed from V and 2 bases from J, the gap between germline ends came to 9 bases. The CDR3 is CASSSGDGNQPQHF. CDR3 coding DNA: TGTGCCAGCAGTTCAGGGGACGGCAATCAGCCCCAGCATTTT.

This clonotype has at least ten counts. DNA for the CDR3: TGCAGTGCTAGAATCCGGACTAGACACTCCTACGAGCAGTACTTC. As protein: CSARIRTRHSYEQYF. The rearrangement links TRBV20-1 to TRBJ2-7, with TRBD2 matching over 7 bases. The V segment lost 2 bases and the J segment 0 bases; nucleotides outside the gene matches: 7. Looked up from germline, CDR1 is DFQATT and CDR2 is SNEGSKA (reference sequence). The CDR3 has 15 residues.

J is TRBJ2-2 and V is TRBV5-1; 7 bases are shared with TRBD1. The V gene's germline CDR1 is SGHRS and CDR2 YFSETQ. The length of the CDR3 is 15 residues. Trimming cost V 3 bases and J 4 bases; bases outside gene matches: 6. The CDR3 DNA reads TGCGCCAGCAGCTCCCAACAGGGGAGCACCGGGGAGCTGTTTTTT. It is translated as CASSSQQGSTGELFF.

This clonotype was counted many times. The chain employs TRBV18 and TRBJ2-5; possible D gene TRBD2, 5 bases. Trimming pared 2 bases from V and 3 bases from J, leaving 7 bases between. The V gene's germline CDR1 is KGHSH and CDR2 LQKENI. This CDR3 region has 13 residues. The CDR3, as DNA: TGTGCCAGCTCACCATTCGGGAAAGAGACCCAGTACTTC. It encodes CASSPFGKETQYF.

For the CDR3, the DNA is TGTGCCAGCAGTTTCGCCGGGGGCGCGAAACTGTTTTTT. It translates to CASSFAGGAKLFF. The chain recombines TRBV12-3 or TRBV12-4 with TRBJ1-4; perhaps TRBD1 as D (6 bases). Trimming left V 3 bases short and J 11 bases short, with 13 bases between. The CDR3 has 13 amino acids.

This clonotype was observed at least ten times. This rearrangement joins TRBV5-1 to TRBJ2-7; D gene ambiguous. From germline, CDR1 is SGHRS and CDR2 YFSETQ. Trimming shortened V by 3 bases and J by 6 bases, and 19 bases separated the two germline ends. The CDR3 spans 15 residues. Here the CDR3 reads CASSYSTAQFAEQYF. CDR3 nucleotides: TGCGCCAGCAGCTATTCCACCGCCCAATTTGCCGAGCAGTACTTC.

This clonotype was seen at least ten times. The chain recombines TRBV25-1 with TRBJ1-4, with D tentatively TRBD1 (6 bases). This CDR3 is 13 amino acids long. V was pared by 2 bases and J by 8 bases, with 9 bases between. Looked up from germline, CDR1 is MGHDK and CDR2 is SYGVNS. In nucleotides, the CDR3 is TGTGCCAGCAGTGAACCAGGGGAAGAAAAACTGTTTTTT. As protein: CASSEPGEEKLFF.

This clonotype was detected many times. V usage is TRBV5-6 and J usage is TRBJ2-5; D is unresolved. V was cut by 1 base and J by 6 bases, with 7 bases left in between. Germline assignment: CDR1 SGHDT and CDR2 YYEEEE. The CDR3 totals 12 residues. DNA for the CDR3: TGTGCCAGCAGCTTGACTCGTCAGACCCAGTACTTC. This codes for CASSLTRQTQYF.

The J gene is TRBJ1-5, the V gene TRBV11-2, with D tentatively TRBD1 (5 bases). The CDR3 totals 14 residues. Between the trimmed V and J ends, which lost 6 bases and 4 bases, there was a span of 13 bases. Germline CDR1 and CDR2: SGHAT and FQNNGV. This CDR3 is CASSSDRTNQPQHF. CDR3 DNA sequence: TGTGCCAGCAGTTCAGACCGGACAAATCAGCCCCAGCATTTT.

This clonotype was observed at least ten times. The chain has TRBV3-1 and TRBJ2-7, with no clear D. The CDR3 has 14 amino acids. Germline assignment: CDR1 LGHDT and CDR2 YNNKEL (reference sequence). V was trimmed by 2 bases and J by 4 bases, leaving 12 bases between them. Here the CDR3 reads CASSQTDPRYEQYF. CDR3 nucleotides: TGTGCCAGCAGCCAAACGGACCCCCGATACGAGCAGTACTTC.

This chain joins TRBV12-3 or TRBV12-4 and TRBJ2-7; 7 positions agree with TRBD1. The CDR3 covers 14 residues. Unmatched junction bases numbered 11, after V lost 5 bases and J lost 7 bases. CDR3 residues: CASSVGTPRGEQYF. The CDR3 DNA is TGTGCCAGCAGTGTCGGCACACCCAGGGGGGAGCAGTACTTC.

Comments on this clonotype: At one boundary the junction diverges from the germline segment, which might be a read error. This sequence joins TRBV7-3 and TRBJ2-5, with D perhaps TRBD2 (5 bases). The V gene's germline CDR1 is SGHTA and CDR2 FQGTGA. This CDR3 region has 14 residues. DNA of the CDR3: TGTGCCAGCAGCTTAGTAGGACTTTATGAGACCCATTACTTC. It yields the protein CASSLVGLYETHYF.

This clonotype came up many times. The rearrangement links TRBV2 to TRBJ1-6; a possible D gene is TRBD1 (5 bases). V was trimmed by 6 bases and J by 7 bases, leaving 7 bases between them. The CDR3 runs 12 residues. Germline V gene sequence: CDR1 SNHLY, CDR2 FYNNEI. This CDR3 is CASREGNSPLHF. Here the CDR3 DNA reads TGTGCCAGCAGGGAGGGGAATTCACCCCTCCACTTT.

Many counts were recorded for this clonotype. This chain uses TRBV19 with TRBJ2-7; the D is unclear. This CDR3 spans 12 amino acids. CDR1 is LNHDA and CDR2 is SQIVND in the germline V gene (reference sequence). The germline V and J ends were trimmed by 1 base and 3 bases, with 4 bases remaining between them. CDR3 in DNA: TGTGCCAGTAGTATAGCCCGCTACGAGCAGTACTTC. Its protein is CASSIARYEQYF.

This clonotype was found many times. V and J are TRBV2 and TRBJ1-1; no clear D. The ends were cut back, 6 bases at V and 8 bases at J, with 4 bases in the middle. CDR3 length equals 9 residues. From germline, CDR1 is SNHLY and CDR2 FYNNEI. The DNA of the CDR3 is TGTGCCAGCAGCCGCGAAGCTTTCTTT. Translated, it gives CASSREAFF.

In its sample, this clonotype was seen many times. The chain carries TRBV20-1 and TRBJ1-4; D gene unclear. In germline, CDR1 is DFQATT, CDR2 SNEGSKA (reference sequence). The ends were cut back, 5 bases at V and 4 bases at J, with 14 bases in the middle. This CDR3 comprises 14 residues. For the CDR3, the DNA is TGCAGTGCTTTACCTAGACCGAGTAATGAAAAACTGTTTTTT. This translates into CSALPRPSNEKLFF.

This chain connects TRBV2 to TRBJ1-1, with D possibly being TRBD1 (6 bases). The CDR3 consists of 14 residues. Trimming took 4 bases from V and 2 from J, leaving 11 bases between them. The V gene's germline CDR1 is SNHLY and CDR2 FYNNEI. The CDR3 here is CASSVEQGNTEAFF. CDR3 DNA: TGTGCCAGCAGTGTGGAACAGGGAAACACTGAAGCTTTCTTT.

The chain employs TRBV6-4 and TRBJ2-5, with 11 bases identical to TRBD2. This CDR3 has 17 amino acids. Germline assignment: CDR1 MRHNA and CDR2 SNTAGT. The trim removed 0 bases at V and 1 base at J, leaving 4 bases unmatched. The CDR3 protein is CASSDSPGLAVQETQYF. The CDR3 nucleotides read TGTGCCAGCAGTGACTCACCGGGACTAGCGGTCCAAGAGACCCAGTACTTC.

This clonotype was seen at least ten times. The J gene is TRBJ1-1, the V gene TRBV2, with TRBD1 identical over 9 bases. V gave up 3 bases and J gave up 4 bases; unmatched junction bases: 6. Germline V gene data show CDR1 as SNHLY and CDR2 as FYNNEI. The CDR3 has 15 amino acids. The CDR3 region is CASSDRDRVFTEAFF. The CDR3 DNA follows: TGTGCCAGCAGTGACCGGGACAGGGTTTTCACTGAAGCTTTCTTT.

The genes are TRBV18 and TRBJ2-7, with 8 bases identical to TRBD1. V lost 3 bases and J lost 3; bases outside the gene matches: 10. Per germline, CDR1 KGHSH and CDR2 LQKENI. CDR3 length: 16 amino acids. Written as DNA, the CDR3 is TGTGCCAGCTCACCGCAAGGACAGGGAGAAGACTACGAGCAGTACTTC. Translated: CASSPQGQGEDYEQYF.